These 12 T cell receptor beta chains came from one sample sequenced in a study of OX40 agonist ivuxolimab in advanced cancers. Profiling relied on immunoSEQ multiplex PCR, and the TCRdb table lists in-frame clones only, not all of them. The sample carries some 55,000 clones, approximately 84% recorded once. The sample was CD4+ or CD8+ T cells sorted from blood, taken in a trial of the OX40 agonist ivuxolimab. These receptors all come from an adult with an advanced solid tumor such as melanoma, head and neck, liver or kidney cancer.

This clone came up a few times. The chain employs TRBV5-4 and TRBJ2-3; TRBD1 aligns across 8 bases. V lost 0 bases to trimming and J lost 2 bases; unmatched junction nucleotides: 5. The CDR3 length is 16 residues. Germline CDR1 SGHNT, CDR2 YYREEE (reference sequence). The CDR3: CASSLGTGSYTDTQYF. The DNA of the CDR3 is TGTGCCAGCAGCTTGGGGACAGGGAGTTACACAGATACGCAGTATTTT. Variable domain in full (rest from reference TRBV5-4 and TRBJ2-3): ETGVTQSPTHLIKTRGQQVTLRCSSQSGHNTVSWYQQALGQGPQFIFQYYREEENGRGNFPPRFSGLQFPNYSSELNVNALELDDSALYLCASSLGTGSYTDTQYFGPGTRLTVL.

The chain employs TRBV19 and TRBJ1-2; tentatively, D is TRBD1 (6 bases). V lost 6 bases, J lost 4 bases, and 9 bases lay in between. The CDR3 is 12 residues long. Germline values: CDR1 LNHDA, CDR2 SQIVND (reference sequence). CDR3 sequence (DNA): TGTGCCAGTAGAACAGGGAGCTATGGCTACACCTTC. This sequence encodes CASRTGSYGYTF.

This chain joins TRBV25-1 and TRBJ2-1; D remains ambiguous. CDR1 and CDR2 (germline): MGHDK, SYGVNS. V lost 3 bases, J lost 4 bases, and 10 bases lay in between. The CDR3 totals 14 residues. CDR3 bases: TGTGCCAGCAGTGAGGGTCTATCATACAATGAGCAGTTCTTC. Its protein product is CASSEGLSYNEQFF.

This rearrangement joins TRBV5-5 to TRBJ1-5; weak D call: TRBD1 (6 bases). V was pared by 4 bases and J by 7 bases, with 15 bases between. Per the germline V gene, CDR1 is SGHKS and CDR2 is YYEKEE (reference sequence). The CDR3 covers 14 residues. The CDR3 DNA follows: TGTGCCAGCAGCCTCAAACAGGGAACCCAGCCCCAGCATTTT. Translation gives CASSLKQGTQPQHF.

This sequence joins TRBV2 and TRBJ2-2; D perhaps matches TRBD2 (7 bases). Germline CDR1 SNHLY, CDR2 FYNNEI. The V end was cut by 6 bases, the J end by 0 bases, with 14 bases between. The CDR3 spans 16 residues. The CDR3 loop is CASRESGGPNTGELFF. The CDR3 DNA follows: TGTGCCAGCAGGGAGTCCGGGGGGCCGAACACCGGGGAGCTGTTTTTT.

V is TRBV6-1 and J is TRBJ2-7, with 8 bases identical to TRBD2. The germline gives CDR1 MNHNS, CDR2 SASEGT. This CDR3 is 14 amino acids long. With 6 bases clipped from V and 5 bases from J, the junction kept 9 bases outside the gene matches. The CDR3 coding sequence is TGTGCCAGCAGGACGGTAGCGGGAACGAACGAGCAGTACTTC. Protein sequence: CASRTVAGTNEQYF.

V usage is TRBV27 and J usage is TRBJ2-1, with 12 bases fitting TRBD2. The CDR3 loop spans 18 amino acids. J gave up 4 bases and V 0 bases, and 7 bases lay outside the gene matches. The germline CDR1 and CDR2 sequences are MNHEY and SMNVEV (reference sequence). DNA for the CDR3: TGTGCCAGCAGTTTATCGGTCTCTAGCGGGAGGGTTTACAATGAGCAGTTCTTC. Its protein is CASSLSVSSGRVYNEQFF.

This rearrangement joins TRBV20-1 to TRBJ1-2; unclear D gene. The CDR3 covers 11 residues. The germline gives CDR1 DFQATT, CDR2 SNEGSKA (reference sequence). Trimming shortened V by 6 bases and J by 8 bases, and 13 bases separated the two germline ends. Here the CDR3 DNA reads TGCAGTGCAGACCTGGCGGACGGCTACACCTTC. It specifies CSADLADGYTF.

The chain links TRBV5-1 to TRBJ2-5; TRBD1 agrees at 8 bases. The CDR3 consists of 14 residues. Germline loops: CDR1 SGHRS, CDR2 YFSETQ. V lost 5 bases to trimming and J lost 1 base; unmatched junction nucleotides: 4. The CDR3 DNA sequence: TGCGCCAGCAGAGATACAGGGGGCCAAGAGACCCAGTACTTC. The encoded protein is CASRDTGGQETQYF. Drawing the rest from reference TRBV5-1 and TRBJ2-5, the complete variable domain is KAGVTQTPRYLIKTRGQQVTLSCSPISGHRSVSWYQQTPGQGLQFLFEYFSETQRNKGNFPGRFSGRQFSNSRSEMNVSTLELGDSALYLCASRDTGGQETQYFGPGTRLLVL.

J is TRBJ2-1 and V is TRBV2; 7 bases fit TRBD2. The CDR3 is 13 residues long. J was trimmed by 14 bases and V by 4 bases; bases with no gene match: 11. Germline CDR1 reads SNHLY; CDR2 reads FYNNEI. The CDR3 sequence: CASSAQLAPGEFF. CDR3 nucleotides: TGTGCCAGCAGTGCCCAACTAGCGCCCGGGGAGTTCTTC.

The chain combines TRBV6-1 with TRBJ2-5; TRBD1 matches at 9 bases. The CDR3 loop spans 12 amino acids. V dropped 10 bases and J dropped 2; count of bases not matched to a gene: 2. CDR1 is MNHNS, CDR2 SASEGT, per germline. CDR3 bases: TGTGCCACCGGACAGGGGCAAGAGACCCAGTACTTC. Protein sequence: CATGQGQETQYF.

The genes are TRBV7-9 and TRBJ1-2; tentative D call: TRBD1 (6 bases). This CDR3 comprises 15 residues. Germline assignment: CDR1 SEHNR and CDR2 FQNEAQ (reference sequence). Trimming shortened V by 5 bases and J by 1 base, and 14 bases separated the two germline ends. The DNA for the CDR3 is TGTGCCAGCAGCCCCGGAGGGGGGCATAACTATGGCTACACCTTC. Translation gives CASSPGGGHNYGYTF.